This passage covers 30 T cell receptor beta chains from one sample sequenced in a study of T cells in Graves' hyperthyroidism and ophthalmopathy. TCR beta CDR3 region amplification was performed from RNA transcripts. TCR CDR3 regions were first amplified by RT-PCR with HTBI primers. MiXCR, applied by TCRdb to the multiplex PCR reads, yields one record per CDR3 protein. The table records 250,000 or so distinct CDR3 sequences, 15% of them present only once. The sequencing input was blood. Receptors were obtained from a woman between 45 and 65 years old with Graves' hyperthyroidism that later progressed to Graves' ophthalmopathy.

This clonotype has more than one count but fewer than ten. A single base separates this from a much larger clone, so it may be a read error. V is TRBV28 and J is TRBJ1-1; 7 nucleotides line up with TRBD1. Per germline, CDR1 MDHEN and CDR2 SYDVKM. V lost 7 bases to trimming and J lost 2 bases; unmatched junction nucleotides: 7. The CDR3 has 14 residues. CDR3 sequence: CASNFRDSNTEAFF. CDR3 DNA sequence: TGTGCCAGCAATTTTCGGGACAGCAACACTGAAGCTTTCTTT.

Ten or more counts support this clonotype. CDR3 region: CSAIRQGGQPQHF. As DNA, the CDR3 is TGCAGTGCTATCAGACAGGGTGGTCAGCCCCAGCATTTT. J is TRBJ1-5 and V is TRBV20-1; 7 bases fit TRBD1. Trimming removed 4 bases from V and 6 bases from J; junction bases left unmatched: 6. The CDR3 spans 13 residues. Germline CDR1 and CDR2: DFQATT and SNEGSKA (reference sequence).

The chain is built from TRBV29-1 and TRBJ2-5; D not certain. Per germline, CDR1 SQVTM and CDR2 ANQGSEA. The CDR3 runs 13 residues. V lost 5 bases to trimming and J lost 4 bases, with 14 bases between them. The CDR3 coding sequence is TGCAGCGTTTCCTCATCGAAACGAGAGACCCAGTACTTC. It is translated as CSVSSSKRETQYF.

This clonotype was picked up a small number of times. This CDR3 is CASSPLAGGPDNEQFF. The CDR3 DNA reads TGTGCCAGCAGTCCCTTAGCGGGAGGGCCCGACAATGAGCAGTTCTTC. V is TRBV14 and J is TRBJ2-1; TRBD2 matches at 11 bases. The CDR3 has 16 amino acids. Germline loops: CDR1 SGHDN, CDR2 FVKESK. V lost 6 bases and J lost 5; bases outside the gene matches: 9.

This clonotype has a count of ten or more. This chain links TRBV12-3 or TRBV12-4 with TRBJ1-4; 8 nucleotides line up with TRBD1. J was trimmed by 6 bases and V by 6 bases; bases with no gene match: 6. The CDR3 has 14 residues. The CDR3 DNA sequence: TGTGCCAGCAGCCCCCAGGGGGCTGATGAAAAACTGTTTTTT. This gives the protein CASSPQGADEKLFF.

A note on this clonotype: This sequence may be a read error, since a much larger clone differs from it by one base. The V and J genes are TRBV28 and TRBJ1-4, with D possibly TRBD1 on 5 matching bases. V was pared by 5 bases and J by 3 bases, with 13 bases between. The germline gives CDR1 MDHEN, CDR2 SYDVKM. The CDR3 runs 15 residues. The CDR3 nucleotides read TGTGCCAGCAGTGTTGACCTAGGGGCTAATGAAAAACTGTTTTTT. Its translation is CASSVDLGANEKLFF.

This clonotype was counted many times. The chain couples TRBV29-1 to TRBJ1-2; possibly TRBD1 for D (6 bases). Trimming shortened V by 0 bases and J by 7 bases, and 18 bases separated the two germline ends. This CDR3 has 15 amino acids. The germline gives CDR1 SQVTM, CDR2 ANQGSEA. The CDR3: CSVEDLGGRPGGYTF. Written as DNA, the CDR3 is TGCAGCGTTGAAGATCTCGGGGGGCGCCCCGGTGGCTACACCTTC.

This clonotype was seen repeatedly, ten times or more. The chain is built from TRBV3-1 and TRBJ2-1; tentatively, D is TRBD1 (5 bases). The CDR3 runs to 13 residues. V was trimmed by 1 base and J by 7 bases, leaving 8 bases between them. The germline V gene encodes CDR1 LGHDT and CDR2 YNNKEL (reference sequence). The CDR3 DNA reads TGTGCCAGCAGCCAAGGACAGCCTAATGAGCAGTTCTTC. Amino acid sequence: CASSQGQPNEQFF.

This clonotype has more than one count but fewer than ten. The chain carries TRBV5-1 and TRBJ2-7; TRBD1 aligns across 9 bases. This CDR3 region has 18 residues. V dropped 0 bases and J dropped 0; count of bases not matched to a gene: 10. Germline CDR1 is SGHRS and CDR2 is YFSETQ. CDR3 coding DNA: TGCGCCAGCAGCTTGGCCCCGGGACAGGGATCCTCCTCCTACGAGCAGTACTTC. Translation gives CASSLAPGQGSSSYEQYF.

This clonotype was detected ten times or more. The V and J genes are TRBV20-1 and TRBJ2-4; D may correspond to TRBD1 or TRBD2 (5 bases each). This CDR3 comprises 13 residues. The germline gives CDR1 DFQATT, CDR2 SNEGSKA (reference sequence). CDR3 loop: CSRGALAKNIQYF. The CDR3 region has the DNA TGCAGCAGAGGGGCTCTAGCCAAAAACATTCAGTACTTC.

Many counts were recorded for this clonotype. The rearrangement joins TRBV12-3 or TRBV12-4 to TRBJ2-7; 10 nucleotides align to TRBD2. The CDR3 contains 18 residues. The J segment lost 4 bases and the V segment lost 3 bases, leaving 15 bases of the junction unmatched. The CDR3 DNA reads TGTGCCAGCAGTTTTAGGGGACTAGCGAGTCATCGGGGTTACGAGCAGTACTTC. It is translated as CASSFRGLASHRGYEQYF.

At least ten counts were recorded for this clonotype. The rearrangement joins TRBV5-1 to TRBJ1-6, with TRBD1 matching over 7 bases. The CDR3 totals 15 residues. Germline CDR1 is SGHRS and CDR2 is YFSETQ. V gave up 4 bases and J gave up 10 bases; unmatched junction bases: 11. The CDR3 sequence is CASSKGAGARSPLHF. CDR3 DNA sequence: TGCGCCAGCAGCAAGGGGGCAGGGGCACGGTCACCCCTCCACTTT.

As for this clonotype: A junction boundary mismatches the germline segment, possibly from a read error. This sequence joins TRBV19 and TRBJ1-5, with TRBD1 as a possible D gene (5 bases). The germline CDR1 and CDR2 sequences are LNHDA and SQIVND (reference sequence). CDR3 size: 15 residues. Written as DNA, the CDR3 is TGTGCCAGTAGTGATTGGGGGGTGTTCAATAAGCCCCAGCATTTT. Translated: CASSDWGVFNKPQHF.

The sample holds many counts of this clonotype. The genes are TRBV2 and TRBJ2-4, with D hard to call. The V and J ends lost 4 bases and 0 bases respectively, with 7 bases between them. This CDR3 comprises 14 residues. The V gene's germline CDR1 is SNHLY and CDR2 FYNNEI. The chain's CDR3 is CASSVLAAKNIQYF. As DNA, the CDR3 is TGTGCCAGCAGTGTTCTTGCAGCCAAAAACATTCAGTACTTC. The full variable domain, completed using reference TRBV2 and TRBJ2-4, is EPEVTQTPSHQVTQMGQEVILRCVPISNHLYFYWYRQILGQKVEFLVSFYNNEISEKSEIFDDQFSVERPDGSNFTLKIRSTKLEDSAMYFCASSVLAAKNIQYFGAGTRLSVL.

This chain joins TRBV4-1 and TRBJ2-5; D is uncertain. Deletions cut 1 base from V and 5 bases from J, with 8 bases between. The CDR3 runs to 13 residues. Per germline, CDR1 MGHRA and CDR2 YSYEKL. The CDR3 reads CASSQGPGETQYF. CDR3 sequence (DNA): TGCGCCAGCAGCCAAGGACCTGGGGAGACCCAGTACTTC.

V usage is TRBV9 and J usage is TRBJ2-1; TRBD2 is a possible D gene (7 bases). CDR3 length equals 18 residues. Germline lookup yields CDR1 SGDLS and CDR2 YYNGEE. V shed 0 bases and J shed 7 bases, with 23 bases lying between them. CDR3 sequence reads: CASSVVRGGRGLGNEQFF. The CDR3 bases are TGTGCCAGCAGCGTAGTAAGGGGGGGGAGAGGGTTGGGGAATGAGCAGTTCTTC. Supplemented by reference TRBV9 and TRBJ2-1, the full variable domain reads DSGVTQTPKHLITATGQRVTLRCSPRSGDLSVYWYQQSLDQGLQFLIQYYNGEERAKGNILERFSAQQFPDLHSELNLSSLELGDSALYFCASSVVRGGRGLGNEQFFGPGTRLTVL.

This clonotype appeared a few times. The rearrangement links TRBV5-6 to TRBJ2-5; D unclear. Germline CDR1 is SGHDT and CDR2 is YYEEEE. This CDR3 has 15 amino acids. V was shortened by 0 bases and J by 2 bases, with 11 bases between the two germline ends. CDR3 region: CASSLVRNRQETQYF. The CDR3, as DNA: TGTGCCAGCAGCTTGGTGCGGAACCGGCAAGAGACCCAGTACTTC.

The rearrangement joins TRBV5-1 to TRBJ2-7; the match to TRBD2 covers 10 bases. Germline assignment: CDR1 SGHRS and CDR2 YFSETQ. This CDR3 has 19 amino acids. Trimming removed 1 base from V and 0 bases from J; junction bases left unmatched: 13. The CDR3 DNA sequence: TGCGCCAGCAGCTTGCTACGGGGATCTAGCGGGAGTATCTCCTACGAGCAGTACTTC. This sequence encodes CASSLLRGSSGSISYEQYF.

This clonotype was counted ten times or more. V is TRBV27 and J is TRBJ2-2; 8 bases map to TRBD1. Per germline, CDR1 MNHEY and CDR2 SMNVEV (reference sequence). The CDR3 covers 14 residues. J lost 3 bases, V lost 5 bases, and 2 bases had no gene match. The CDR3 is CASSPGQDTGELFF. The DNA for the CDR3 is TGTGCCAGCAGTCCGGGACAGGACACCGGGGAGCTGTTTTTT.

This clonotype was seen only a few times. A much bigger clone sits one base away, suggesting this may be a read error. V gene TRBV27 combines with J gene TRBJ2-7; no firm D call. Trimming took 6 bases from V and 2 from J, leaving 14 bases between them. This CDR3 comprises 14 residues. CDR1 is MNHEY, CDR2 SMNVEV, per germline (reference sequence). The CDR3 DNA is TGTGCCAGCAGCACGTGGGTAGAACCCTACGAGCAGTACTTC. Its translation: CASSTWVEPYEQYF.

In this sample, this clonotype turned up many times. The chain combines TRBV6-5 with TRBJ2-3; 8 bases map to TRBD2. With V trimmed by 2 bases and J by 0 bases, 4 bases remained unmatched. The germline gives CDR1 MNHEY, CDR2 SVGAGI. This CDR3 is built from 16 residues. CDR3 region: CASSYRAGGSTDTQYF. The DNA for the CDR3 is TGTGCCAGCAGTTACAGGGCGGGAGGTAGCACAGATACGCAGTATTTT.

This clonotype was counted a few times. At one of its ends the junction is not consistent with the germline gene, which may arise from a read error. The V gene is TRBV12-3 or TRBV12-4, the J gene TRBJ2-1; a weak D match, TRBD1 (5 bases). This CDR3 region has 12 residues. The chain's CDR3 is CACSRDYNEQFF. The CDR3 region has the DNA TGTGCCTGCAGCAGGGACTACAATGAGCAGTTCTTC.

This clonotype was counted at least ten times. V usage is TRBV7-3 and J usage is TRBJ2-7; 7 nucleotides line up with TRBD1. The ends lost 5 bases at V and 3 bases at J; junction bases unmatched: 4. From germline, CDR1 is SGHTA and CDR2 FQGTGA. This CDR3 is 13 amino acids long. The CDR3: CASSPSGGYEQYF. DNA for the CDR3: TGTGCCAGCAGCCCATCAGGGGGCTACGAGCAGTACTTC.

The CDR3 DNA follows: TGTGCCAGCAGCAGACAGGACAGGGGCGAGCAGTTCTTC. It codes for CASSRQDRGEQFF. The chain is built from TRBV3-1 and TRBJ2-1; 9 bases fit TRBD1. Trimming took 5 bases from V and 10 from J; bases not matched to a gene: 6. CDR1 is LGHDT, CDR2 YNNKEL, per germline (reference sequence). CDR3 length equals 13 residues.

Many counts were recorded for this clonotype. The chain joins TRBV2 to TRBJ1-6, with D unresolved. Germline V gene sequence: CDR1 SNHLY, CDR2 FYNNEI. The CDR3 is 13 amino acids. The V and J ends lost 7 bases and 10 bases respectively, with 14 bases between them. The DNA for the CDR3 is TGTGCCAGCAAAACCGGCTTTGGGTCACCCCTCCACTTT. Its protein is CASKTGFGSPLHF.

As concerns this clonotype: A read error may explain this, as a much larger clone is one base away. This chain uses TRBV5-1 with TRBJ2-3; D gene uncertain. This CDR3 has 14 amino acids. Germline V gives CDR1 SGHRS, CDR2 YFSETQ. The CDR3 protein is CVSSISRLGDTQYF. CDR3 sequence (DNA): TGCGTCAGCAGCATTAGCCGCCTGGGGGATACGCAGTATTTT. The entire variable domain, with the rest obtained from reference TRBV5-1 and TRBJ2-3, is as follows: KAGVTQTPRYLIKTRGQQVTLSCSPISGHRSVSWYQQTPGQGLQFLFEYFSETQRNKGNFPGRFSGRQFSNSRSEMNVSTLELGDSALYLCVSSISRLGDTQYFGPGTRLTVL.

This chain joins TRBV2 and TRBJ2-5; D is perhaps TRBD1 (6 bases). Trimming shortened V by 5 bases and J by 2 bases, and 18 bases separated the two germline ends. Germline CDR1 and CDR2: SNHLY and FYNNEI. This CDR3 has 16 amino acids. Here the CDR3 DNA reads TGTGCCAGCAGTCCTACCCTCGGACAGTCACAAGAGACCCAGTACTTC. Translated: CASSPTLGQSQETQYF. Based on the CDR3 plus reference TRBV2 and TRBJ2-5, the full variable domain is EPEVTQTPSHQVTQMGQEVILRCVPISNHLYFYWYRQILGQKVEFLVSFYNNEISEKSEIFDDQFSVERPDGSNFTLKIRSTKLEDSAMYFCASSPTLGQSQETQYFGPGTRLLVL.

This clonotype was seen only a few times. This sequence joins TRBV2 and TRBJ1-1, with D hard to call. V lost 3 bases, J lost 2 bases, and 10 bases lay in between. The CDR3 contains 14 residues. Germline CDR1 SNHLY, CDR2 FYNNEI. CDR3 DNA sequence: TGTGCCAGCAGTGATGAGGGTTTTAACACTGAAGCTTTCTTT. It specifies CASSDEGFNTEAFF.

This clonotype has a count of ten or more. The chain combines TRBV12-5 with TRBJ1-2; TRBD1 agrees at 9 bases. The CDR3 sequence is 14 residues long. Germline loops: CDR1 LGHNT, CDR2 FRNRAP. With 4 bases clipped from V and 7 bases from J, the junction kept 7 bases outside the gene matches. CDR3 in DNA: TGTGCTAGTGGTTGGGACAGGGCCGGCTGTGGCTACACCTTC. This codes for CASGWDRAGCGYTF.

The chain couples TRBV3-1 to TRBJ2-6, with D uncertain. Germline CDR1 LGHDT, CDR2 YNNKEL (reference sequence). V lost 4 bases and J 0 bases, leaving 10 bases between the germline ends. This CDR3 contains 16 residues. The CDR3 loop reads CASSRRRDSGANVLTF. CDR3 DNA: TGTGCCAGCAGCCGTCGGCGAGACTCTGGGGCCAACGTCCTGACTTTC.